What follows are 25 T cell receptor beta chains derived from one specimen sequenced in a study of sequential checkpoint blockade in melanoma. The protocol was immunoSEQ multiplex PCR, while the TCRdb copy is restricted to in-frame clones and leaves out a portion. The table shows some 25,000 clones, with approximately 75% occurring only once. This sample's treatment: randomized to nivolumab then ipilimumab (arm A) or the reverse (arm B). Here the sequenced sample was CD8+ T cells sorted from blood (inferred from file names), taken from a patient given nivolumab and ipilimumab in sequence. The source of these receptors is a human donor with melanoma.

This clone was counted a single time. The J gene is TRBJ2-7, the V gene TRBV6-5; possibly TRBD1 for D (6 bases). The CDR3 has 15 amino acids. Deletions cut 6 bases from V and 5 bases from J, with 20 bases between. Germline V lookup: CDR1 MNHEY, CDR2 SVGAGI. This chain's CDR3 is CASSLSNEGGNEQYF. CDR3 coding DNA: TGTGCCAGCAGCTTAAGCAATGAAGGGGGTAACGAGCAGTACTTC.

The chain is built from TRBV27 and TRBJ2-5; maybe TRBD2 (6 bases). The CDR3 length is 13 residues. CDR1 and CDR2 (germline): MNHEY, SMNVEV (reference sequence). The V end lost 6 bases, the J end lost 6 bases, and 14 bases lay between the germline ends. The CDR3: CASRRDFGKTQYF. Here the CDR3 DNA reads TGTGCCAGCAGGCGGGATTTCGGGAAGACCCAGTACTTC.

The chain has TRBV19 and TRBJ2-5; 12 nucleotides agree with TRBD2. CDR1 and CDR2 (germline): LNHDA, SQIVND (reference sequence). The CDR3 has 17 amino acids. The V gene end was trimmed by 8 bases and the J gene end by 0 bases; junction bases not matched to a gene: 10. The CDR3 protein is CASSPPSGGDYQETQYF. As DNA, the CDR3 is TGTGCCAGTTCGCCTCCTAGCGGGGGGGATTACCAAGAGACCCAGTACTTC.

The chain links TRBV7-9 to TRBJ2-5; TRBD2 is a possible D gene (5 bases). The closer fit of TRBJ2-7 to the DNA end suggests the J call may be wrong. The CDR3 totals 14 residues. Germline V gene data show CDR1 as SEHNR and CDR2 as FQNEAQ (reference sequence). CDR3 nucleotides: TGTGCCAGCAGCTTAACGCCGGGAACCTACGAGCAGTACTTC. It encodes CASSLTPGTYEQYF.

V usage is TRBV5-1 and J usage is TRBJ2-3; TRBD2 might be the D (7 bases). The germline CDR1 and CDR2 sequences are SGHRS and YFSETQ. V was shortened by 2 bases and J by 5 bases, with 15 bases between the two germline ends. The CDR3 sequence is 15 residues long. For the CDR3, the DNA is TGCGCCAGCAGCTTTGGGGGGGGGCTGGTAGATACGCAGTATTTT. The encoded protein is CASSFGGGLVDTQYF.

The V call is TRBV9, the J call TRBJ2-3, with D perhaps TRBD1 (6 bases). Germline V CDR1 and CDR2: SGDLS, YYNGEE. The length of the CDR3 is 17 residues. V was trimmed by 3 bases and J by 2 bases, leaving 19 bases between them. For the CDR3, the DNA is TGTGCCAGCAGCGGAGGAGGCTGGGACACCCTCACAGATACGCAGTATTTT. Translating it yields CASSGGGWDTLTDTQYF.

V is TRBV10-2 and J is TRBJ2-7, with 10 bases aligning to TRBD2. The CDR3 covers 13 residues. CDR1 and CDR2 from the germline V gene are WSHSY and SAAADI. V dropped 8 bases and J dropped 7; count of bases not matched to a gene: 8. CDR3 region: CASGPGLAREQYF. The CDR3 DNA reads as TGCGCCAGCGGCCCGGGACTAGCGCGGGAGCAGTACTTC.

The chain links TRBV27 to TRBJ2-5; the match to TRBD1 covers 8 bases. V gave up 3 bases and J gave up 4 bases; unmatched junction bases: 7. The CDR3 length is 15 residues. Germline lookup yields CDR1 MNHEY and CDR2 SMNVEV (reference sequence). CDR3 DNA: TGTGCCAGCAGTTTGAGGACAGGGCTATCAGAGACCCAGTACTTC. Translated: CASSLRTGLSETQYF.

This clone has only a few counts. The J gene is TRBJ2-7, the V gene TRBV5-1, with TRBD1 identical over 10 bases. Germline loops: CDR1 SGHRS, CDR2 YFSETQ. The CDR3 runs 15 residues. V was clipped by 4 bases and J by 4 bases; unmatched bases: 8. In DNA, the CDR3 is TGCGCCAGCAGCCAAGAGAGGACAGGGGGTTACGAGCAGTACTTC. Its translation: CASSQERTGGYEQYF. Together with reference TRBV5-1 and TRBJ2-7, the CDR3 gives the full variable domain: KAGVTQTPRYLIKTRGQQVTLSCSPISGHRSVSWYQQTPGQGLQFLFEYFSETQRNKGNFPGRFSGRQFSNSRSEMNVSTLELGDSALYLCASSQERTGGYEQYFGPGTRLTVT.

The CDR3 loop is CASSQPGGRNEQFF. DNA for the CDR3: TGTGCCAGCAGCCAACCGGGGGGCCGGAATGAGCAGTTCTTC. V is TRBV14 and J is TRBJ2-1; weak D call: TRBD2 (7 bases). The ends were cut back, 2 bases at V and 7 bases at J, with 12 bases in the middle. The germline CDR1 and CDR2 sequences are SGHDN and FVKESK. There are 14 residues in the CDR3.

This chain uses TRBV7-3 with TRBJ2-1, with 10 bases aligning to TRBD2. This CDR3 region has 16 residues. J lost 3 bases, V lost 4 bases, and 6 bases had no gene match. Germline V gene data show CDR1 as SGHTA and CDR2 as FQGTGA. The CDR3 DNA reads as TGTGCCAGCAGCTCCTTAGCGGGGGGATTCTACAATGAGCAGTTCTTC. As protein: CASSSLAGGFYNEQFF.

The rearrangement uses TRBV2 and TRBJ1-5; D call uncertain. V lost 5 bases to trimming and J lost 1 base, with 15 bases between them. This CDR3 region has 16 residues. Germline CDR1 is SNHLY and CDR2 is FYNNEI. The CDR3 nucleotides read TGTGCCAGCAGTTATACAGCGGGGAGCAGCAATCAGCCCCAGCATTTT. The encoded protein is CASSYTAGSSNQPQHF.

The V and J genes are TRBV14 and TRBJ2-5; 11 nucleotides agree with TRBD1. Trimming took 3 bases from V and 5 from J; bases not matched to a gene: 5. CDR1 SGHDN and CDR2 FVKESK come from the germline V gene. The CDR3 runs 15 residues. Here the CDR3 reads CASSQWTGGRETQYF. CDR3 DNA sequence: TGTGCCAGCAGCCAGTGGACAGGGGGCCGTGAGACCCAGTACTTC.

The V and J genes are TRBV30 and TRBJ1-5; TRBD1 is a possible D gene (5 bases). V dropped 2 bases and J dropped 6 bases, with 11 bases sitting between them. Germline CDR1 GTSNPN, CDR2 SVGIG (reference sequence). CDR3 size: 13 residues. CDR3 coding DNA: TGTGCCTGGAGTCCGGGGGGGAGTCAGCCCCAGCATTTT. The encoded protein is CAWSPGGSQPQHF.

This clone was seen a handful of times. This chain connects TRBV27 to TRBJ1-1; D is uncertain. Trimming shortened V by 1 base and J by 1 base, and 10 bases separated the two germline ends. The CDR3 spans 15 residues. CDR1 is MNHEY and CDR2 is SMNVEV in the germline V gene (reference sequence). The CDR3 coding sequence is TGTGCCAGCAGTTTATTCTGGCAGTCGAACACTGAAGCTTTCTTT. It translates to CASSLFWQSNTEAFF.

The chain links TRBV7-8 to TRBJ2-3; TRBD1 might be the D (5 bases). The CDR3 totals 13 residues. V lost 5 bases and J 2 bases, leaving 8 bases between the germline ends. CDR1 and CDR2 (germline): SGHVS, FQNEAQ. The CDR3 region is CASSNRITDTQYF. The CDR3 DNA reads TGTGCCAGCAGCAACAGGATCACAGATACGCAGTATTTT.

V usage is TRBV6-4 and J usage is TRBJ2-1, with 7 bases aligning to TRBD1. CDR1 is MRHNA, CDR2 SNTAGT, per germline. Losses at the gene ends were 6 bases for V and 7 bases for J; bases not matched to a gene: 6. This CDR3 contains 13 residues. The CDR3, as DNA: TGTGCCAGCAGGAGACAGGGCACGAATGAGCAGTTCTTC. As protein: CASRRQGTNEQFF.

This clone is a singleton in its sample. The rearrangement uses TRBV11-2 and TRBJ1-1; D not resolved. Germline assignment: CDR1 SGHAT and CDR2 FQNNGV. This CDR3 region has 14 residues. V shed 2 bases and J shed 0 bases, with 7 bases lying between them. Here the CDR3 reads CASSLIDMNTEAFF. The CDR3 nucleotides are TGTGCCAGCAGCTTAATCGACATGAACACTGAAGCTTTCTTT. The complete variable domain, with remaining parts taken from reference TRBV11-2 and TRBJ1-1, reads EAGVAQSPRYKIIEKRQSVAFWCNPISGHATLYWYQQILGQGPKLLIQFQNNGVVDDSQLPKDRFSAERLKGVDSTLKIQPAKLEDSAVYLCASSLIDMNTEAFFGQGTRLTVV.

V gene TRBV7-6 combines with J gene TRBJ1-4; the D is unclear. The CDR3 extends over 14 amino acids. Per germline, CDR1 SGHVS and CDR2 FNYEAQ. Trimming removed 3 bases from V and 7 bases from J, with 12 bases in between. The CDR3 region has the DNA TGTGCCAGCAGCTTCGAGATATATGGTGAAAAACTGTTTTTT. Amino acids: CASSFEIYGEKLFF. Variable domain in full (rest from reference TRBV7-6 and TRBJ1-4): GAGVSQSPRYKVTKRGQDVALRCDPISGHVSLYWYRQALGQGPEFLTYFNYEAQQDKSGLPNDRFSAERPEGSISTLTIQRTEQRDSAMYRCASSFEIYGEKLFFGSGTQLSVL.

V usage is TRBV5-4 and J usage is TRBJ2-5; 7 bases fit TRBD1. With the DNA end fitting TRBJ2-7 better, the J assignment may be wrong. The CDR3 has 15 amino acids. Germline values: CDR1 SGHNT, CDR2 YYREEE (reference sequence). The CDR3 region is CASSYGTAPTYEQYF. In nucleotides, the CDR3 is TGTGCCAGCAGCTACGGGACAGCTCCTACCTACGAGCAGTACTTC.

The V call is TRBV13, the J call TRBJ1-1; D not certain. CDR3 length: 12 residues. Trimming left V 2 bases short and J 5 bases short, with 6 bases between. The germline gives CDR1 PRHDT, CDR2 FYEKMQ (reference sequence). CDR3 protein: CASSLSVTEAFF. As DNA, the CDR3 is TGTGCCAGCAGCTTATCTGTAACTGAAGCTTTCTTT.

The chain has TRBV27 and TRBJ2-2; D unresolved. V lost 7 bases to trimming and J lost 0 bases, with 6 bases between them. This CDR3 is built from 13 residues. CDR1 MNHEY and CDR2 SMNVEV come from the germline V gene (reference sequence). DNA for the CDR3: TGTGCCAGCATCCCCGCGAACACCGGGGAGCTGTTTTTT. The encoded protein is CASIPANTGELFF.

V is TRBV10-2 and J is TRBJ2-1; tentative D call: TRBD2 (6 bases). V lost 3 bases, J lost 10 bases, and 13 bases lay in between. Germline V gives CDR1 WSHSY, CDR2 SAAADI. This CDR3 is built from 13 residues. CDR3 loop: CASSEGGASEQFF. For the CDR3, the DNA is TGCGCCAGCAGTGAAGGAGGGGCGAGCGAGCAGTTCTTC.

This clone was recorded a few times. This chain connects TRBV4-1 to TRBJ1-3, with D perhaps matching TRBD1 (5 bases). The CDR3 has 15 residues. Germline assignment: CDR1 MGHRA and CDR2 YSYEKL. V lost 6 bases and J lost 2, with 14 bases in between. The CDR3 sequence: CASSTVWGAGNTIYF. CDR3 coding DNA: TGCGCCAGCAGTACTGTATGGGGGGCTGGAAACACCATATATTTT.

This clone was observed a handful of times. Lacking the conserved final phenylalanine or tryptophan, this CDR3 likely reflects a read error. The DNA is omitted, as the CDR3 cannot be located on it reliably, and the CDR3 follows TCRdb's listing. This sequence joins TRBV6-4 and TRBJ1-2; the table assigns TRBD1, which was not confirmed against the DNA. 9 amino acids form the CDR3, both terminal residues included. Germline values: CDR1 MRHNA, CDR2 SNTAGT. This CDR3 reads CASRVTGGC.